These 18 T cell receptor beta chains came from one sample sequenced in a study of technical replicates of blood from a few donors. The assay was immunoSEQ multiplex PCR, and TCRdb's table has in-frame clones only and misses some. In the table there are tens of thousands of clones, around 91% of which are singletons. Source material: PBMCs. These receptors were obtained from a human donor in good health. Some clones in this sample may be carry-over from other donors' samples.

CDR3 sequence (DNA): TGTGCCAGCAGCTTAGGAAAGGGGTCGGTACAGACCGGGGAGCTGTTTTTT. Translating it yields CASSLGKGSVQTGELFF. This chain connects TRBV7-6 to TRBJ2-2; a possible D gene is TRBD1 (5 bases). The V end lost 1 base, the J end lost 5 bases, and 17 bases lay between the germline ends. The CDR3 runs to 17 residues. CDR1 is SGHVS and CDR2 is FNYEAQ in the germline V gene.

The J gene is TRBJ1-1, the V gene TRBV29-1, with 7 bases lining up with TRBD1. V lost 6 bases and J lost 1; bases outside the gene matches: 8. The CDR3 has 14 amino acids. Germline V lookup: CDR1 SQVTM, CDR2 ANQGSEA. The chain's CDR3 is CSVDRGQPNTEAFF. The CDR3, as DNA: TGCAGCGTGGACCGGGGACAGCCGAACACTGAAGCTTTCTTT.

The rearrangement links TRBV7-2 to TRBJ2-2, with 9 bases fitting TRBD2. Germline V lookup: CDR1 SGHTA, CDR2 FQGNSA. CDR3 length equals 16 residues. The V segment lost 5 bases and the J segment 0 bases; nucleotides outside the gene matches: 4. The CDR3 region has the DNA TGTGCCAGCAGCACCCCTAGCGGGACGAACACCGGGGAGCTGTTTTTT. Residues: CASSTPSGTNTGELFF.

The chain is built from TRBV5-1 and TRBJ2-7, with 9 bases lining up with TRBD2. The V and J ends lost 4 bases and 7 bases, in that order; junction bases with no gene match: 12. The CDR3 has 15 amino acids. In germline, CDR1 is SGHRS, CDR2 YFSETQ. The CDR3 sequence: CASSRQTSGSGEQYF. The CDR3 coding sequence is TGCGCCAGCAGCCGCCAGACTAGCGGATCCGGAGAGCAGTACTTC.

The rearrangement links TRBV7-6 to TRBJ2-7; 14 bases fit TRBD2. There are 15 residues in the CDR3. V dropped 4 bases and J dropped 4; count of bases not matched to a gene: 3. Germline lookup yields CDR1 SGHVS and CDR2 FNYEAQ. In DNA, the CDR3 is TGTGCCAGCAGCTATGGGACTAGCGGGGGTTACGAGCAGTACTTC. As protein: CASSYGTSGGYEQYF.

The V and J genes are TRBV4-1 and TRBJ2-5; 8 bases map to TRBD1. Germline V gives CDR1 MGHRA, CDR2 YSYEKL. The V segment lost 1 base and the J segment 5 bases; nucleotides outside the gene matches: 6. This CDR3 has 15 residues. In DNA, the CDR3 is TGCGCCAGCAGCCAAGGAGCAGGGGGCTGGGAGACCCAGTACTTC. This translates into CASSQGAGGWETQYF.

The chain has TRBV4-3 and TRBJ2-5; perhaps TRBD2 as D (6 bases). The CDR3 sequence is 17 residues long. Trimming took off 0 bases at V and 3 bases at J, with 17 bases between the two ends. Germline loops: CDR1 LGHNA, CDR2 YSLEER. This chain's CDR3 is CASSQDLSGRMKETQYF. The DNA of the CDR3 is TGCGCCAGCAGCCAAGATCTATCGGGGAGGATGAAAGAGACCCAGTACTTC.

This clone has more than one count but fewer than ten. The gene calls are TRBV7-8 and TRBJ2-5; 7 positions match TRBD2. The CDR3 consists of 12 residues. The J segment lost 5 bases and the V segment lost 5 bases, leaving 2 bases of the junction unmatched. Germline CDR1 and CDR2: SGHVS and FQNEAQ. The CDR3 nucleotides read TGTGCCAGCAGCCCAGCGGGGGAGACCCAGTACTTC. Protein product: CASSPAGETQYF.

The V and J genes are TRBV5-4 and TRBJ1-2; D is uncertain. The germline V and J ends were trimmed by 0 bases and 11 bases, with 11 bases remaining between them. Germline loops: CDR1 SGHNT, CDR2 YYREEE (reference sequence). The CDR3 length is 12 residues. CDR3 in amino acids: CASSLAARVYTF. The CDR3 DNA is TGTGCCAGCAGCTTGGCTGCGAGGGTTTACACCTTC. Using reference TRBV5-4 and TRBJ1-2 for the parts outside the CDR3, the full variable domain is ETGVTQSPTHLIKTRGQQVTLRCSSQSGHNTVSWYQQALGQGPQFIFQYYREEENGRGNFPPRFSGLQFPNYSSELNVNALELDDSALYLCASSLAARVYTFGSGTRLTVV.

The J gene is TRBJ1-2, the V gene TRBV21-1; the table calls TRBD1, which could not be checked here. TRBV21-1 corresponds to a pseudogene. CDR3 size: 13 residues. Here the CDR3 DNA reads TGTGCCAGCAGCAAAGAGACAGGGCTTGGCTACACCTTC. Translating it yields CASSKETGLGYTF.

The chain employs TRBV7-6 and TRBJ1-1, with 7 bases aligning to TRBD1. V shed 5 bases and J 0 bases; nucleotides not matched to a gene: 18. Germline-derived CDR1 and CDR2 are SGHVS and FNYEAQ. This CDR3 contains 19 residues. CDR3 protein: CASSAGGLRGARLNTEAFF. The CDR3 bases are TGTGCCAGCAGCGCAGGGGGTCTTCGGGGAGCCCGACTGAACACTGAAGCTTTCTTT.

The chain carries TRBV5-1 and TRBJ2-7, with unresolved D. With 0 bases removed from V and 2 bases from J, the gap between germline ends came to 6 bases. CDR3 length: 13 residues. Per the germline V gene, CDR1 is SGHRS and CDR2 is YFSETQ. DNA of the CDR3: TGCGCCAGCAGCTTGGACACAACCTACGAGCAGTACTTC. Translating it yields CASSLDTTYEQYF.

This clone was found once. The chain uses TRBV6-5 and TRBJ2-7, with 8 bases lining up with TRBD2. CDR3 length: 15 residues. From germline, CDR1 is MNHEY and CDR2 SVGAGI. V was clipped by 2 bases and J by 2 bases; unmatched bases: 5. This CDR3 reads CASSYGAGATYEQYF. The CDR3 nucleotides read TGTGCCAGCAGTTACGGAGCGGGGGCTACCTACGAGCAGTACTTC.

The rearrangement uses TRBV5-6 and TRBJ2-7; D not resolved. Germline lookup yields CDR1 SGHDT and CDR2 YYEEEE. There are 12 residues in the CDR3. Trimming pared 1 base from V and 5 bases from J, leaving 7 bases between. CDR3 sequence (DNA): TGTGCCAGCAGCTTGAGCACGCACGAGCAGTACTTC. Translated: CASSLSTHEQYF.

The CDR3 loop is CASSQDRGSYEQYF. The CDR3 DNA reads TGCGCCAGCAGCCAGGACAGGGGGTCCTACGAGCAGTACTTC. The gene calls are TRBV10-2 and TRBJ2-7, with TRBD1 matching 10 bases. The V and J ends lost 6 bases and 1 base, in that order; junction bases with no gene match: 3. The CDR3 contains 14 residues. Germline values: CDR1 WSHSY, CDR2 SAAADI.

CDR3 bases: TGTGCCAGCAGCCCCAGGGGGCCTGGAAACACCATATATTTT. It codes for CASSPRGPGNTIYF. The genes are TRBV4-2 and TRBJ1-3, with 8 positions matching TRBD1. This CDR3 region has 14 residues. The germline CDR1 and CDR2 sequences are LGHNA and YNFKEQ. With V trimmed by 4 bases and J by 2 bases, 1 base remained unmatched.

CDR3 loop: CASSTRDREYYEQYF. The CDR3 DNA reads as TGTGCCAGCTCAACCCGGGACAGAGAATATTACGAGCAGTACTTC. The rearrangement uses TRBV18 and TRBJ2-7, with 7 bases aligning to TRBD1. The length of the CDR3 is 15 residues. V was pared by 5 bases and J by 4 bases, with 11 bases of the junction left unmatched. Germline loops: CDR1 KGHSH, CDR2 LQKENI.

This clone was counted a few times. CDR3 DNA sequence: TGTGCCAGCAGCTTAGGGCCGAAGAACACTGAAGCTTTCTTT. Translated: CASSLGPKNTEAFF. The rearrangement joins TRBV7-9 to TRBJ1-1; D unresolved. The CDR3 is 14 amino acids. Germline assignment: CDR1 SEHNR and CDR2 FQNEAQ (reference sequence). Trimming removed 1 base at V and 1 base at J, with 7 bases between.